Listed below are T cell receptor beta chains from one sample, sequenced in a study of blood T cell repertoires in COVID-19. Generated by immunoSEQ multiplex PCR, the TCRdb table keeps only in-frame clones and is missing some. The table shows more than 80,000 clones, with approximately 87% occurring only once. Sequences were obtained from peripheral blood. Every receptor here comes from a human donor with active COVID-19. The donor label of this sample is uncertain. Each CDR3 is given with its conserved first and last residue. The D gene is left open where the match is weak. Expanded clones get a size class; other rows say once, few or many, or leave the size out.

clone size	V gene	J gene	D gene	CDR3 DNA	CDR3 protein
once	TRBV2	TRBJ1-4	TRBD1	TGTGCCAGCAGTGATGAAAGGGGGCGGGGTGAAAAACTGTTTTTT	CASSDERGRGEKLFF
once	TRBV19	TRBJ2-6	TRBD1	TGTGCCAGTAGTATAGATCTACGTGGGACAGGGTTCCCCATCTCTGGGGCCAACGTCCTGACTTTC	CASSIDLRGTGFPISGANVLTF
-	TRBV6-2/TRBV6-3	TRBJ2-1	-	TGTGCCAGCAGTGATACAGGGACCGATTACAATGAGCAGTTCTTC	CASSDTGTDYNEQFF
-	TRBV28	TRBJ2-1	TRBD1	TGTGCCAGCAGCAACAACAGGGGCCGCAATGAGCAGTTCTTC	CASSNNRGRNEQFF
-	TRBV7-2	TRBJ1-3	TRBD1	TGTGCCAGCAGCTTTTTGGGACAGGGGGCCGCTGGAAACACCATATATTTT	CASSFLGQGAAGNTIYF
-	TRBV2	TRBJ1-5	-	TGTGCCAGCAGTGGAGGACATAGCAATCAGCCCCAGCATTTT	CASSGGHSNQPQHF
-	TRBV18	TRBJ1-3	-	TGTGCCAGCTCACTGAGACAGTCCTCTGGAAACACCATATATTTT	CASSLRQSSGNTIYF
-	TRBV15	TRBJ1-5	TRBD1	TGTGCCACCAGCAGAGTTTTACAGGGGCGACAGCCCCAGCATTTT	CATSRVLQGRQPQHF
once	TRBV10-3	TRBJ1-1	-	TGTGCCATCAGGTCAGGGGTGGTGAACACTGAAGCTTTCTTT	CAIRSGVVNTEAFF
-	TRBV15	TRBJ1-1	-	TGTGCCACCAGCAGAGATGTAATGGGAGGGAACACTGAAGCTTTCTTT	CATSRDVMGGNTEAFF
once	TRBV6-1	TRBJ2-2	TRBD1	TGTGCCAGCAGTGGACCGGGACAGGGAGTCACCGGGGAGCTGTTTTTT	CASSGPGQGVTGELFF
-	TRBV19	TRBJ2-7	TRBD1	TGTGCCAGTAGTCCAGGGGTCGACAGGGCGCCCTACGAGCAGTACTTC	CASSPGVDRAPYEQYF
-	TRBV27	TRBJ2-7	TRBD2	TGTGCCAGCAGTTTGAGTAGCGGGGGTTCCTACGAGCAGTACTTC	CASSLSSGGSYEQYF
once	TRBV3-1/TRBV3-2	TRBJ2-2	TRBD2	TGTGCCAGCAGCCAAGATGGAGTCGGACTAGCGGGGGGGAACACCGGGGAGCTGTTTTTT	CASSQDGVGLAGGNTGELFF
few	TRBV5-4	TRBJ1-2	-	TGTGCCAGCAGCTTGGGCCGGGGAGGGATTGGCAACTATGGCTACACCTTC	CASSLGRGGIGNYGYTF
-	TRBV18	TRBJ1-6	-	TGTGCCAGCTCACCGGTACAGAATTCACCCCTCCACTTT	CASSPVQNSPLHF
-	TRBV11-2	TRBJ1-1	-	TGTGCCAGCAGCTTACGTCCAGGGGCGAACACTGAAGCTTTCTTT	CASSLRPGANTEAFF
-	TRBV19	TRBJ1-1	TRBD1	TGTGCCAGTAGTCTACGGACAGGGTCGCGCACTGAAGCTTTCTTT	CASSLRTGSRTEAFF
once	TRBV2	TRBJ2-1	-	TGTGCCAGCAGTTTACAGGGCGTTCGGGTCAATGAGCAGTTCTTC	CASSLQGVRVNEQFF
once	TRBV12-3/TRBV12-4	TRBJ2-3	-	TGTGCCAGCAGAGCGCATAGCACAGATACGCAGTATTTT	CASRAHSTDTQYF
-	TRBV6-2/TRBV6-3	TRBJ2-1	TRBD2	TGTGCCAGCTGCCCTACGGGGGGGCTCGGCAATGAGCAGTTCTTC	CASCPTGGLGNEQFF
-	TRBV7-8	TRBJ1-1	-	TGTGCCAGCAGCTTAGAGCGACCTTTATGGAAGGTCAACACTGAAGCTTTCTTT	CASSLERPLWKVNTEAFF
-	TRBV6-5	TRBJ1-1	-	TGTGCCAGCAGTTTAGGGAACACAGGGTTGACTGAAGCTTTCTTT	CASSLGNTGLTEAFF
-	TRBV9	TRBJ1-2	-	TGTGCCAGCAGCCCAACTACCAACTATGGCTACACCTTC	CASSPTTNYGYTF
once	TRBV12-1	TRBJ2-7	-	TGTGCCAGCAGCTTTGGGGCCTCTATCGGGAGCTACGAGCAGTACTTC	CASSFGASIGSYEQYF
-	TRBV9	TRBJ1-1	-	TGTGCCAGCAGCGTAGGTCCAGGGAACACTGAAGCTTTCTTT	CASSVGPGNTEAFF
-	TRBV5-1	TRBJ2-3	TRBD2	TGCGCCAGCAGTGGACTAGCGGGGGGAACTAGCACAGATACGCAGTATTTT	CASSGLAGGTSTDTQYF
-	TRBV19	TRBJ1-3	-	TGTGCCAGTAGTATGGAGGGGAACCTCGGAAACACCATATATTTT	CASSMEGNLGNTIYF
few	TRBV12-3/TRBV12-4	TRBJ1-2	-	TGTGCCAGCAGTTTGTTCTTTTATGGCTACACCTTC	CASSLFFYGYTF
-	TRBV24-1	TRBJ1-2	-	TGTGCCACCAGTGATTTAACAGGGCATGGCTACACCTTC	CATSDLTGHGYTF
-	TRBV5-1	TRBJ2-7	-	TGCGCCAGCAGCCTCGGGCAGGGGAGCTCCTACGAGCAGTACTTC	CASSLGQGSSYEQYF
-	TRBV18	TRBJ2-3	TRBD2	TGTGCCAGCTTACTAGCGGGGGCCAGCACAGATACGCAGTATTTT	CASLLAGASTDTQYF
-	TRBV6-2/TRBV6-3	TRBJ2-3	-	TGTGCCAGCAGTTATGGACGTGGGCGGGGACTCACAGATACGCAGTATTTT	CASSYGRGRGLTDTQYF
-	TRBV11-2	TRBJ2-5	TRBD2	TGTGCCAGCAGCTCCTTTCGCGGGGGGGCCCAAGAGACCCAGTACTTC	CASSSFRGGAQETQYF
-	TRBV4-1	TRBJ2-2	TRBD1	TGCGCCAGCAGCCAAGGGGACAGCAAAACGAACACCGGGGAGCTGTTTTTT	CASSQGDSKTNTGELFF
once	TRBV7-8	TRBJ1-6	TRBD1	TGTGCCAGCAGCCTCACCGGGACAGGGCCTTCACCCCTCCACTTT	CASSLTGTGPSPLHF
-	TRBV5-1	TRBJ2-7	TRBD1	TGCGCCAGCAGCTTGAGGTTGAGGGACAGGGTCCACGAGCAGTACTTC	CASSLRLRDRVHEQYF
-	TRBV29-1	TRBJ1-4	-	TGCAGCGTTGTAATCCCGGGTAAACTGTTTTTT	CSVVIPGKLFF
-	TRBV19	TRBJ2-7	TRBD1	TGTGCCAGTAGGGAAGGGACAGGCTCCTACGAGCAGTACTTC	CASREGTGSYEQYF
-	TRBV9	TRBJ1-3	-	TGTGCCAGCAACACAGGTGGAAACACCATATATTTT	CASNTGGNTIYF
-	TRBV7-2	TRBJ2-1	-	TGTGCCAGCAGCTTAGTGTTGGGACAAGGGGGTGGTGAGCAGTTCTTC	CASSLVLGQGGGEQFF
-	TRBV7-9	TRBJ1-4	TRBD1	TGTGCCAGCAGCCCCGGACAGGGAGGATCTACTAATGAAAAACTGTTTTTT	CASSPGQGGSTNEKLFF
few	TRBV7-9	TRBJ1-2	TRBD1	TGTGCCAGCAGCGCCAGGGGGGATGGATATGGCTACACCTTC	CASSARGDGYGYTF
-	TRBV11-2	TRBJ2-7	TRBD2	TGTGCCAGCAGCTTAGTGGTGGCGGGGGGAATGTACGAGCAGTACTTC	CASSLVVAGGMYEQYF
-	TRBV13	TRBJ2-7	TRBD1	TGTGCCAGCAGCTTAGGAGGGACAGGGGTATACGAGCAGTACTTC	CASSLGGTGVYEQYF
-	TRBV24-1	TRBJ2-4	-	TGTGCCACCAGTGATTTAGAAAGCAGGGTCCCCCTAGGACGACAAAACATTCAGTACTTC	CATSDLESRVPLGRQNIQYF
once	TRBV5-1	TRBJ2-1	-	TGCGCCAGCACGTTAGCAGCTGAGCAGTTCTTC	CASTLAAEQFF
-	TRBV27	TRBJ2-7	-	TGTGCCAGCAGTCGGCCGGGACTCCCCTACGAGCAGTACTTC	CASSRPGLPYEQYF
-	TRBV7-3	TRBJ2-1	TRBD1	TGTGCCAGCAGCTTAAATCAGGGGGCGTACAATGAGCAGTTCTTC	CASSLNQGAYNEQFF
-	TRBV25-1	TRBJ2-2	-	TGTGCCAGCAGTGATCTCTCGAACACCGGGGAGCTGTTTTTT	CASSDLSNTGELFF
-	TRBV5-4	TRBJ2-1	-	TGTGCCAGCAGTCTCGGGTGGGTCAATGAGCAGTTCTTC	CASSLGWVNEQFF
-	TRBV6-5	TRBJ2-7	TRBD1	TGTGCCAGCAGTTACTCAGGGACAGGGTATGACGAGCAGTACTTC	CASSYSGTGYDEQYF
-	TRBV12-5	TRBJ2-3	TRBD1	TGTGCTAGTGGTTTGGGAGACAGGGGGAGGGATACGCAGTATTTT	CASGLGDRGRDTQYF
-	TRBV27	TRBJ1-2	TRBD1	TGTGCCAGCGAAAGGGGGCAGCTCGGCTACACCTTC	CASERGQLGYTF
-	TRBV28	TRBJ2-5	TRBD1	TGTGCCAGCAGTCCCCACAGGGGCGGAGAGACCCAGTACTTC	CASSPHRGGETQYF
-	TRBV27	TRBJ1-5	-	TGTGCCAGCAGGCTCGGTGGCAATCAGCCCCAGCATTTT	CASRLGGNQPQHF
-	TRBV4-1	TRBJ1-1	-	TGCGCCAGCAGCCAAATTCCGGACAGCATGAACACTGAAGCTTTCTTT	CASSQIPDSMNTEAFF